These 10 T cell receptor beta chains share one sample of origin, sequenced in a study of T cells in Graves' hyperthyroidism and ophthalmopathy. Amplified regions were TCR beta CDR3 sequences from RNA transcripts. With the HTBI primer set, the TCR CDR3 went through a first round of RT-PCR. TCRdb itself ran the multiplex PCR reads through MiXCR, one entry per CDR3 protein. The sample carries 370,000 or so distinct CDR3 sequences, approximately 15% recorded once. What was sequenced was blood. These receptors were collected from a man aged 25-45 years with Graves' hyperthyroidism that later progressed to Graves' ophthalmopathy.

The chain carries TRBV5-1 and TRBJ2-5, with D uncertain. V dropped 1 base and J dropped 5 bases, with 9 bases sitting between them. Germline CDR1 is SGHRS and CDR2 is YFSETQ. The CDR3 covers 13 residues. CDR3 sequence reads: CASSLIPDETQYF. As DNA, the CDR3 is TGCGCCAGCAGCTTGATTCCGGATGAGACCCAGTACTTC.

The chain joins TRBV7-9 to TRBJ2-3; 10 bases fit TRBD2. Losses at the gene ends were 3 bases for V and 3 bases for J; bases not matched to a gene: 6. Per the germline V gene, CDR1 is SEHNR and CDR2 is FQNEAQ (reference sequence). The CDR3 consists of 16 residues. The CDR3 DNA sequence: TGTGCCAGCAGCTTGTCACTAGCGGGGAGGACAGATACGCAGTATTTT. This codes for CASSLSLAGRTDTQYF.

There are many counts of this clonotype. The V gene is TRBV10-1, the J gene TRBJ1-1, with D possibly being TRBD1 (5 bases). The germline gives CDR1 WNHNN, CDR2 SYGVQD (reference sequence). The CDR3 length is 15 residues. V was clipped by 6 bases and J by 2 bases, with 16 bases between them. In DNA form, the CDR3 reads TGCGCCAGCAGCGCAGCTGGGGGACCTAACACTGAAGCTTTCTTT. Its translation: CASSAAGGPNTEAFF.

This clonotype was counted at least ten times. The chain couples TRBV7-3 to TRBJ2-1; TRBD2 matches at 7 bases. The CDR3 has 12 amino acids. V shed 6 bases, J shed 10 bases, and the junction held 6 bases outside the gene matches. Germline assignment: CDR1 SGHTA and CDR2 FQGTGA. In nucleotides, the CDR3 is TGTGCCAGCAGTCACCCCGGGGGGGAGCAGTTCTTC. Its translation is CASSHPGGEQFF.

This clonotype has a handful of counts. The chain has TRBV6-1 and TRBJ2-4, with D hard to call. The CDR3 contains 13 residues. The germline V gene has CDR1 MNHNS and CDR2 SASEGT. V was shortened by 4 bases and J by 5 bases, with 9 bases between the two germline ends. The CDR3 DNA reads as TGTGCCAGCAGTGGACTGGAACAAAACATTCAGTACTTC. This sequence encodes CASSGLEQNIQYF.

In the case of this clonotype: The junction departs from the called germline gene at one end, perhaps through a read error. The chain carries TRBV6-2 or TRBV6-3 and TRBJ2-7, with 9 bases aligning to TRBD1. Germline V lookup: CDR1 MNHEY, CDR2 SVGEGT. The CDR3 has 14 amino acids. CDR3 sequence (DNA): TGTGCCAGCGCATTGGGGACAGGGACCTACGAGCAGTGCTTC. This encodes CASALGTGTYEQCF.

This clonotype was seen only a few times. J is TRBJ1-2 and V is TRBV18; 7 nucleotides match TRBD1. This CDR3 is 17 amino acids long. Losses at the gene ends were 0 bases for V and 2 bases for J; bases not matched to a gene: 9. Per the germline V gene, CDR1 is KGHSH and CDR2 is LQKENI. The CDR3 region has the DNA TGTGCCAGCTCACCACCCCCAAGAGGGGGCGCGAACTATGGCTACACCTTC. Translation: CASSPPPRGGANYGYTF.

This clonotype was seen once. The V call is TRBV11-2, the J call TRBJ2-7, with 8 bases identical to TRBD2. The CDR3 length is 16 residues. Unmatched junction bases numbered 12, after V lost 6 bases and J lost 2 bases. CDR1 SGHAT and CDR2 FQNNGV come from the germline V gene. This chain's CDR3 is CASSTLGGGLPYEQYF. The CDR3 nucleotides are TGTGCCAGCAGTACGTTGGGCGGGGGGCTCCCCTACGAGCAGTACTTC.

This clonotype was seen repeatedly, ten times or more. The gene calls are TRBV27 and TRBJ1-2; unclear D gene. CDR1 is MNHEY and CDR2 is SMNVEV in the germline V gene (reference sequence). The CDR3 totals 15 residues. Deletions cut 2 bases from V and 0 bases from J, with 10 bases between. The CDR3 spells CASSLRAAANYGYTF. The CDR3 DNA sequence: TGTGCCAGCAGTTTAAGGGCAGCAGCTAACTATGGCTACACCTTC.

The V call is TRBV7-3, the J call TRBJ1-1; 10 bases align to TRBD1. This CDR3 contains 13 residues. From germline, CDR1 is SGHTA and CDR2 FQGTGA. Trimming cost V 3 bases and J 11 bases; bases outside gene matches: 6. CDR3 nucleotides: TGTGCCAGCAGCTTCACCGGGACAGGGGTCGCTTTCTTT. Translated: CASSFTGTGVAFF.